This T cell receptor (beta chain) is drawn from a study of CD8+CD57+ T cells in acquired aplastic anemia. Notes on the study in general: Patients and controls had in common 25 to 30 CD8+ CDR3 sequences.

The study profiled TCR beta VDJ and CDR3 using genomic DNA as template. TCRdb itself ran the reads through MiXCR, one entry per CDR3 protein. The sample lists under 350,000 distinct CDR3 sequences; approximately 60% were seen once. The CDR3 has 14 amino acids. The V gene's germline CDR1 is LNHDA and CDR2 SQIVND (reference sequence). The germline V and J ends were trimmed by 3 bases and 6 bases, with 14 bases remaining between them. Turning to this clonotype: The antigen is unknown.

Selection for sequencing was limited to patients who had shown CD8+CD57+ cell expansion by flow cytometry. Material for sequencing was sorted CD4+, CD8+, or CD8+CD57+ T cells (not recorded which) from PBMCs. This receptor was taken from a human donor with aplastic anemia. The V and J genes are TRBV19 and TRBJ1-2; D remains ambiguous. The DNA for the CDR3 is TGTGCCAGTAGTATCATAGGACGAGGACATGGCTACACCTTC. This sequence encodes CASSIIGRGHGYTF.